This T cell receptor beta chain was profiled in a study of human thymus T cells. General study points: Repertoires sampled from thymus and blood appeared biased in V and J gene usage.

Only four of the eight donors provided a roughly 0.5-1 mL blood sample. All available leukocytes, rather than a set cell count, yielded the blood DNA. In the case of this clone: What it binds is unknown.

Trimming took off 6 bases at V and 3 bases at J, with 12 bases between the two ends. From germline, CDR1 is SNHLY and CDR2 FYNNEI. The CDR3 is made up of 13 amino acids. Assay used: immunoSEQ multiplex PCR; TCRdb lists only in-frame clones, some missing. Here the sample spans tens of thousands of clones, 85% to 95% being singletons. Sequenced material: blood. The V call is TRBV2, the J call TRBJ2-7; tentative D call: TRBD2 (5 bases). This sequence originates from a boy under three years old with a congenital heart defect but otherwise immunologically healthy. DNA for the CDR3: TGTGCCAGCAGGGACGGGGTGGTCTACGAGCAGTACTTC. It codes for CASRDGVVYEQYF.